The TCR beta chain described here comes from a study of T cell clones after liver transplantation. Study information: TCRbeta sequencing after a pre-transplant mixed lymphocyte reaction identified graft-donor-reactive clones, later tracked in post-transplant blood. Three of eight recipients were HCV-positive; others had non-autoimmune, non-viral indications. General study points: Low donor cell numbers restricted donor-reactive repertoire measurement in a couple of subjects.

Unstimulated PBMCs were sorted into CD3+CD4+ and CD3+CD8+ populations. The J segment lost 0 bases and the V segment lost 4 bases, leaving 11 bases of the junction unmatched. CDR3 length: 17 residues. Germline values: CDR1 SGHNT, CDR2 YYREEE (reference sequence). The repertoire was sequenced with immunoSEQ multiplex PCR; TCRdb's copy has only in-frame clones and lacks some. The sample records 95,000 to 110,000 clones, about 86% being singletons. In the case of this clone: Its cognate antigen is unknown.

V and J are TRBV5-4 and TRBJ2-3; 7 positions agree with TRBD1. The sample consisted of CD4+ T cells from blood, taken around 44 months after liver transplant. This sequence originates from a human patient who received a liver transplant. Part of the T cells may come from the graft donor. The CDR3 bases are TGTGCCAGCAGCCCCAGGAACAGGGGCTCGAGCACAGATACGCAGTATTTT. Amino acids: CASSPRNRGSSTDTQYF. Supplemented by reference TRBV5-4 and TRBJ2-3, the full variable domain reads ETGVTQSPTHLIKTRGQQVTLRCSSQSGHNTVSWYQQALGQGPQFIFQYYREEENGRGNFPPRFSGLQFPNYSSELNVNALELDDSALYLCASSPRNRGSSTDTQYFGPGTRLTVL.